The 8 T cell receptor beta chains given below trace back to one sample, sequenced in a study of CD4+ T cells in melanoma. TCRdb's table, derived via immunoSEQ multiplex PCR, lists solely in-frame clones and lacks some. Here the sample spans about 20,000 clones, 78% being singletons. These receptors were taken from a human donor with melanoma.

The chain has TRBV4-1 and TRBJ2-7; 8 bases agree with TRBD1. Germline V gene data show CDR1 as MGHRA and CDR2 as YSYEKL. The V and J ends lost 4 bases and 1 base, in that order; junction bases with no gene match: 3. The CDR3 extends over 14 amino acids. CDR3 sequence: CASSLRQGSYEQYF. For the CDR3, the DNA is TGCGCCAGCAGCCTTCGACAGGGGTCCTACGAGCAGTACTTC.

The genes are TRBV4-1 and TRBJ1-5; TRBD1 is a possible D gene (5 bases). This CDR3 region has 18 residues. V lost 4 bases and J 5 bases, leaving 24 bases between the germline ends. CDR1 is MGHRA, CDR2 YSYEKL, per germline. The CDR3 loop is CASSPRLFLAGRHQPQHF. CDR3 sequence (DNA): TGCGCCAGCAGCCCAAGACTATTTCTGGCAGGGCGACATCAGCCCCAGCATTTT.

The chain carries TRBV5-1 and TRBJ2-5; 12 nucleotides align to TRBD2. Germline lookup yields CDR1 SGHRS and CDR2 YFSETQ. The CDR3 loop spans 16 amino acids. The V segment lost 2 bases and the J segment 5 bases; nucleotides outside the gene matches: 7. CDR3 amino acids: CASSLSLAGGLETQYF. In DNA form, the CDR3 reads TGCGCCAGCAGCTTATCTCTAGCGGGGGGGCTGGAGACCCAGTACTTC.

V is TRBV5-8 and J is TRBJ1-1, with 8 bases fitting TRBD1. The V and J ends lost 5 bases and 1 base, in that order; junction bases with no gene match: 16. The CDR3 totals 18 residues. Looked up from germline, CDR1 is SGHTS and CDR2 is YDEGEE. The CDR3 sequence is CASRPADRQGLKNTEAFF. CDR3 coding DNA: TGTGCCAGCAGACCCGCTGACCGACAGGGGTTGAAGAACACTGAAGCTTTCTTT.

This clone was seen only once. The genes are TRBV30 and TRBJ2-2; D is unresolved. Trimming took off 0 bases at V and 4 bases at J, with 9 bases between the two ends. Germline V gene lookup returns CDR1 GTSNPN and CDR2 SVGIG (reference sequence). This CDR3 has 14 residues. Here the CDR3 reads CAWSVSLFTGELFF. The CDR3 DNA is TGTGCCTGGAGTGTAAGTCTATTCACCGGGGAGCTGTTTTTT. The full variable domain, in which reference TRBV30 and TRBJ2-2 provide the parts outside the CDR3, is SQTIHQWPATLVQPVGSPLSLECTVEGTSNPNLYWYRQAAGRGLQLLFYSVGIGQISSEVPQNLSASRPQDRQFILSSKKLLLSDSGFYLCAWSVSLFTGELFFGEGSRLTVL.

The CDR3: CASSETSGGATGELFF. The CDR3 coding sequence is TGTGCCAGCAGCGAAACTAGCGGGGGGGCAACCGGGGAGCTGTTTTTT. J is TRBJ2-2 and V is TRBV7-2; 13 nucleotides align to TRBD2. The CDR3 has 16 amino acids. Unmatched junction bases numbered 5, after V lost 5 bases and J lost 5 bases. Germline loops: CDR1 SGHTA, CDR2 FQGNSA.

The chain has TRBV11-2 and TRBJ2-1; 8 bases fit TRBD1. Germline V gene lookup returns CDR1 SGHAT and CDR2 FQNNGV. The V and J ends lost 5 bases and 2 bases, in that order; junction bases with no gene match: 5. The CDR3 has 15 residues. In DNA, the CDR3 is TGTGCCAGCAGCCGGGGACAGGTGACCTACAATGAGCAGTTCTTC. Its protein is CASSRGQVTYNEQFF.

The chain couples TRBV7-9 to TRBJ1-6; tentatively, D is TRBD1 (5 bases). The CDR3 extends over 14 amino acids. Germline CDR1 SEHNR, CDR2 FQNEAQ (reference sequence). The ends were cut back, 1 base at V and 13 bases at J, with 14 bases in the middle. The CDR3 reads CASSLGDGAHPLHF. For the CDR3, the DNA is TGTGCCAGCAGCTTAGGGGACGGAGCTCATCCCCTCCACTTT.